These T cell receptor beta chains were read from a single sample in a study of T cells after yellow fever vaccination. TCRdb passed the 5' RACE reads through MiXCR, listing each CDR3 protein once. Among hundreds of thousands of distinct CDR3 sequences listed, about a sixth were seen once. Source: PBMCs, taken 5 to 6 days after the first yellow fever vaccination. These receptors were taken from a man between 18 and 35 years old who received the YFV17D yellow fever vaccine. CDR3s include the opening cysteine and the closing phenylalanine or tryptophan. The D gene is left open where the match is weak. Not every row has a clone size; where given, it reads once, few, many or a size class.

cdr3_aa: CASQGLYNEQFF
cdr3_nt: TGTGCCTCCCAGGGTTTGTACAATGAGCAGTTCTTC
clone_size: NA
v_call: TRBV30
j_call: TRBJ2-1
d_call: NA

cdr3_aa: CASSKENPRENTEAFF
cdr3_nt: TGTGCCAGCAGCAAAGAAAACCCCAGGGAGAACACTGAAGCTTTCTTT
clone_size: NA
v_call: TRBV21-1
j_call: TRBJ1-1
d_call: NA

cdr3_aa: CASRGILKNTEAFF
cdr3_nt: TGCGCCAGCAGAGGGATTTTAAAAAACACTGAAGCTTTCTTT
clone_size: few
v_call: TRBV4-1
j_call: TRBJ1-1
d_call: NA

cdr3_aa: CASSYRGSYNEQFF
cdr3_nt: TGTGCCAGCAGTTACAGGGGCTCCTACAATGAGCAGTTCTTC
clone_size: many
v_call: TRBV6-2/TRBV6-3
j_call: TRBJ2-1
d_call: NA

cdr3_aa: CASSFLEASGSQETQYF
cdr3_nt: TGCGCCAGCAGCTTTCTTGAGGCTAGCGGATCTCAAGAGACCCAGTACTTC
clone_size: NA
v_call: TRBV5-1
j_call: TRBJ2-5
d_call: TRBD2

cdr3_aa: CASSQGLPNRGTQYF
cdr3_nt: TGTGCCAGCAGCCAAGGACTACCTAACCGCGGGACCCAGTACTTC
clone_size: NA
v_call: TRBV3-1
j_call: TRBJ2-5
d_call: NA

cdr3_aa: CASSSGVSNGEQFF
cdr3_nt: TGTGCCAGCAGCTCTGGGGTCAGCAACGGTGAGCAGTTCTTC
clone_size: few
v_call: TRBV7-2
j_call: TRBJ2-1
d_call: NA

cdr3_aa: CAISESEGAANTEAFF
cdr3_nt: TGTGCCATCAGTGAGTCGGAGGGGGCAGCGAACACTGAAGCTTTCTTT
clone_size: NA
v_call: TRBV10-3
j_call: TRBJ1-1
d_call: TRBD1

cdr3_aa: CASSSSNDRGGTDTQYF
cdr3_nt: TGTGCCAGCAGCTCGTCCAATGACAGGGGCGGCACAGATACGCAGTATTTT
clone_size: NA
v_call: TRBV11-2
j_call: TRBJ2-3
d_call: TRBD1

cdr3_aa: CASSQSGTGKGQETQYF
cdr3_nt: TGCGCCAGCAGTCAATCCGGGACAGGGAAAGGACAAGAGACCCAGTACTTC
clone_size: NA
v_call: TRBV23-1
j_call: TRBJ2-5
d_call: TRBD1

cdr3_aa: CASSYSSHSYEQYF
cdr3_nt: TGTGCCAGCAGTTACTCGTCACACTCCTACGAGCAGTACTTC
clone_size: NA
v_call: TRBV6-5
j_call: TRBJ2-7
d_call: NA

cdr3_aa: CASSRSGVRLGPQHF
cdr3_nt: TGTGCCAGCTCTAGATCAGGGGTTCGCCTCGGGCCCCAGCATTTT
clone_size: NA
v_call: TRBV28
j_call: TRBJ1-5
d_call: NA

cdr3_aa: CASSSEDVPPYNEQFF
cdr3_nt: TGTGCCAGCAGCTCAGAAGATGTCCCTCCCTACAATGAGCAGTTCTTC
clone_size: few
v_call: TRBV7-3
j_call: TRBJ2-1
d_call: NA

cdr3_aa: CASSLTANTGELFF
cdr3_nt: TGCGCCAGCAGCTTGACAGCGAACACCGGGGAGCTGTTTTTT
clone_size: many
v_call: TRBV5-1
j_call: TRBJ2-2
d_call: NA

cdr3_aa: CACSVLRDNTGELFF
cdr3_nt: TGTGCCTGCAGCGTACTGCGGGACAACACCGGGGAGCTGTTTTTT
clone_size: NA
v_call: TRBV9
j_call: TRBJ2-2
d_call: NA

cdr3_aa: CASTRQGTYNEQFF
cdr3_nt: TGTGCCAGCACAAGGCAGGGCACCTACAATGAGCAGTTCTTC
clone_size: few
v_call: TRBV6-4
j_call: TRBJ2-1
d_call: NA

cdr3_aa: CASSPGLAETQYF
cdr3_nt: TGTGCCAGCTCACCAGGCCTAGCGGAGACCCAGTACTTC
clone_size: few
v_call: TRBV18
j_call: TRBJ2-5
d_call: NA

cdr3_aa: CASSLTGRGGYYGYTF
cdr3_nt: TGTGCCAGCAGCTTAACTGGCCGTGGGGGCTACTATGGCTACACCTTC
clone_size: NA
v_call: TRBV7-3
j_call: TRBJ1-2
d_call: NA

cdr3_aa: CSARNRIGNQPQHF
cdr3_nt: TGCAGTGCTAGAAACAGGATAGGCAATCAGCCCCAGCATTTT
clone_size: NA
v_call: TRBV20-1
j_call: TRBJ1-5
d_call: NA

cdr3_aa: CASSQTSVDTLGTQYF
cdr3_nt: TGCGCCAGCAGCCAGACTAGCGTCGATACATTGGGGACCCAGTACTTC
clone_size: NA
v_call: TRBV4-3
j_call: TRBJ2-5
d_call: TRBD2

cdr3_aa: CASSLAGVSGNTIYF
cdr3_nt: TGTGCCAGCAGCTTAGCAGGGGTATCAGGAAACACCATATATTTT
clone_size: NA
v_call: TRBV7-2
j_call: TRBJ1-3
d_call: NA

cdr3_aa: CASSLGGQVYNEQFF
cdr3_nt: TGTGCCAGCAGCTTGGGGGGACAGGTTTACAATGAGCAGTTCTTC
clone_size: NA
v_call: TRBV7-8
j_call: TRBJ2-1
d_call: TRBD1

cdr3_aa: CASSSKGPTTEAFF
cdr3_nt: TGTGCCAGTAGTAGCAAAGGACCGACCACTGAAGCTTTCTTT
clone_size: NA
v_call: TRBV19
j_call: TRBJ1-1
d_call: NA

cdr3_aa: CASSQDKRGRGEQFF
cdr3_nt: TGCGCCAGCAGCCAAGACAAGCGGGGCAGGGGTGAGCAGTTCTTC
clone_size: NA
v_call: TRBV4-3
j_call: TRBJ2-1
d_call: NA

cdr3_aa: CASRRGTGSQPVFSPLHF
cdr3_nt: TGTGCCAGCAGAAGGGGGACAGGGAGTCAACCCGTTTTTTCACCCCTCCACTTT
clone_size: NA
v_call: TRBV6-2/TRBV6-3
j_call: TRBJ1-6
d_call: TRBD1

cdr3_aa: CASSLRGGLRASSYNEQFF
cdr3_nt: TGTGCCAGCAGCTTAAGGGGTGGTTTGCGGGCGAGCTCCTACAATGAGCAGTTCTTC
clone_size: NA
v_call: TRBV11-1
j_call: TRBJ2-1
d_call: NA

cdr3_aa: CASSYSGSETYEQYF
cdr3_nt: TGTGCCAGCAGTTACTCGGGTTCTGAAACCTACGAGCAGTACTTC
clone_size: NA
v_call: TRBV6-5
j_call: TRBJ2-7
d_call: NA

cdr3_aa: CASSWTGSTEAFF
cdr3_nt: TGTGCCAGCAGCTGGACAGGGAGCACTGAAGCTTTCTTT
clone_size: NA
v_call: TRBV7-2
j_call: TRBJ1-1
d_call: TRBD1

cdr3_aa: CASSRQGQGTGELFF
cdr3_nt: TGTGCCAGCAGTCGACAGGGGCAGGGCACCGGGGAGCTGTTTTTT
clone_size: many
v_call: TRBV12-3/TRBV12-4
j_call: TRBJ2-2
d_call: TRBD1

cdr3_aa: CASSLLGDSMGETQYF
cdr3_nt: TGTGCCAGCAGTTTATTGGGGGATTCGATGGGAGAGACCCAGTACTTC
clone_size: NA
v_call: TRBV12-3/TRBV12-4
j_call: TRBJ2-5
d_call: NA

cdr3_aa: CASSVLSETNTGELFF
cdr3_nt: TGTGCCAGCAGCGTACTCTCAGAAACGAACACCGGGGAGCTGTTTTTT
clone_size: few
v_call: TRBV9
j_call: TRBJ2-2
d_call: NA

cdr3_aa: CASSLAPGDEEKLFF
cdr3_nt: TGCGCCAGCAGCTTGGCTCCCGGTGATGAGGAAAAACTGTTTTTT
clone_size: few
v_call: TRBV5-1
j_call: TRBJ1-4
d_call: NA

cdr3_aa: CASSQGFRGLDTGELFF
cdr3_nt: TGCGCCAGCAGCCAAGGGTTCAGGGGGCTCGACACCGGGGAGCTGTTTTTT
clone_size: many
v_call: TRBV4-3
j_call: TRBJ2-2
d_call: TRBD1

cdr3_aa: CTFSLELRALQIPDTQYF
cdr3_nt: TGTACCTTCAGTTTAGAACTGAGAGCGTTACAGATCCCAGATACGCAGTATTTT
clone_size: NA
v_call: TRBV2
j_call: TRBJ2-3
d_call: NA

cdr3_aa: CASSLDSFYEQYF
cdr3_nt: TGTGCCAGCAGCCTCGACAGTTTCTACGAGCAGTACTTC
clone_size: few
v_call: TRBV7-9
j_call: TRBJ2-7
d_call: NA

cdr3_aa: CASSQGVGTSGASYEQYF
cdr3_nt: TGCGCCAGCAGCCAAGGAGTGGGGACTAGCGGGGCTTCCTACGAGCAGTACTTC
clone_size: NA
v_call: TRBV4-3
j_call: TRBJ2-7
d_call: TRBD2

cdr3_aa: CASIAGDGYTF
cdr3_nt: TGTGCCAGCATCGCTGGGGATGGCTACACCTTC
clone_size: NA
v_call: TRBV2
j_call: TRBJ1-2
d_call: NA